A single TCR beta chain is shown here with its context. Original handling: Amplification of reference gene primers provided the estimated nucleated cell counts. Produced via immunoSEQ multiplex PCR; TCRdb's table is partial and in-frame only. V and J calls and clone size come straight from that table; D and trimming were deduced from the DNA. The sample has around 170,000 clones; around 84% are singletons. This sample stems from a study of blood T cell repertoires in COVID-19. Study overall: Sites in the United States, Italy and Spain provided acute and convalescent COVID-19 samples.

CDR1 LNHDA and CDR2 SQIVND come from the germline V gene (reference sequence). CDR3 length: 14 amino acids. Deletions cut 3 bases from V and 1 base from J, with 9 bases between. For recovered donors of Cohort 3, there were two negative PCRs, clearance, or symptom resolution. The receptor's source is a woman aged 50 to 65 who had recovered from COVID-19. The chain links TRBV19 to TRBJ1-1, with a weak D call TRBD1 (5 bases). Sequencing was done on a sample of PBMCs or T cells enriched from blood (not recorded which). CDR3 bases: TGTGCCAGTAGTATTAGGCAGGGGAACACTGAAGCTTTCTTT. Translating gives CASSIRQGNTEAFF. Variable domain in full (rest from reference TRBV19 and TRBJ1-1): DGGITQSPKYLFRKEGQNVTLSCEQNLNHDAMYWYRQDPGQGLRLIYYSQIVNDFQKGDIAEGYSVSREKKESFPLTVTSAQKNPTAFYLCASSIRQGNTEAFFGQGTRLTVV.